The 25 T cell receptor beta chains in this list originate from one sample, sequenced in a study of blood T cells in healthy people across ages. A second PCR, run for about 6 to 12 cycles, used a sample-barcoded 5' primer plus a J-beta primer mix. TCRdb reanalysed the 5' RACE reads using MiXCR and keeps one entry per CDR3 protein. The table records more than 1 million distinct CDR3 sequences, 40% to 55% of them present only once. The specimen sequenced was blood. The receptor source for this set is a woman aged 60-75 years in good health.

The chain combines TRBV13 with TRBJ2-1; 8 nucleotides line up with TRBD1. Germline CDR1 PRHDT, CDR2 FYEKMQ (reference sequence). CDR3 length equals 15 residues. Unmatched junction bases numbered 8, after V lost 5 bases and J lost 5 bases. Here the CDR3 reads CASSATGTGDNEQFF. CDR3 in DNA: TGTGCCAGCAGCGCTACCGGGACAGGAGACAATGAGCAGTTCTTC.

This clonotype was observed many times. This chain connects TRBV20-1 to TRBJ1-4; D not resolved. This CDR3 spans 13 amino acids. Germline CDR1 reads DFQATT; CDR2 reads SNEGSKA (reference sequence). The V and J ends lost 4 bases and 3 bases respectively, with 9 bases between them. The CDR3 here is CSAKPRANEKLFF. The CDR3 region has the DNA TGCAGTGCTAAACCAAGGGCTAATGAAAAACTGTTTTTT.

In regard to this clonotype: One end of the junction is discordant with germline, which a read error may explain. The chain couples TRBV2 to TRBJ2-7; D remains unclear. CDR1 and CDR2 from the germline V gene are SNHLY and FYNNEI. CDR3 length: 15 residues. The CDR3 region has the DNA TGTGCCAGCAGTGGGTTTGGGATGCTGACCTACGAGCGGTACTTC. Translation gives CASSGFGMLTYERYF.

This sequence joins TRBV7-2 and TRBJ2-5; tentatively, D is TRBD1 (7 bases). The CDR3 spans 14 residues. V lost 5 bases, J lost 8 bases, and 18 bases lay in between. Per the germline V gene, CDR1 is SGHTA and CDR2 is FQGNSA. This CDR3 reads CASSPQGRGLTQYF. CDR3 DNA: TGTGCCAGCAGCCCACAGGGGCGGGGCCTCACCCAGTACTTC.

The chain has TRBV6-5 and TRBJ2-7; D may be TRBD2 (6 bases). Trimming removed 8 bases at V and 12 bases at J, with 20 bases between. This CDR3 is 12 amino acids long. Germline V gives CDR1 MNHEY, CDR2 SVGAGI. The CDR3 region has the DNA TGTGCCAGCGGCTCCGAGGAGGGTAGGATGTACTTC. Amino acids: CASGSEEGRMYF.

The chain joins TRBV6-6 to TRBJ1-6; 7 nucleotides match TRBD1. Germline assignment: CDR1 MNHNY and CDR2 SVGAGI (reference sequence). The CDR3 has 15 residues. Trimming removed 10 bases from V and 3 bases from J; junction bases left unmatched: 9. The CDR3 spells CATKSRDSYNSPLHF. The CDR3 nucleotides are TGTGCCACGAAGAGTAGGGACAGCTATAATTCACCCCTCCACTTT.

This clonotype occurred a few times. This chain connects TRBV7-2 to TRBJ2-5; 12 bases are shared with TRBD2. Germline lookup yields CDR1 SGHTA and CDR2 FQGNSA. The ends lost 1 base at V and 7 bases at J; junction bases unmatched: 10. CDR3 length: 17 residues. CDR3 nucleotide sequence: TGTGCCAGCAGCTTAGTCCCTAGCGGGAGGGCCGTCGGGACCCAGTACTTC. It codes for CASSLVPSGRAVGTQYF.

V usage is TRBV7-9 and J usage is TRBJ2-7, with TRBD1 as a possible D gene (6 bases). The CDR3 has 12 amino acids. Trimming pared 4 bases from V and 6 bases from J, leaving 10 bases between. CDR1 and CDR2 from the germline V gene are SEHNR and FQNEAQ (reference sequence). For the CDR3, the DNA is TGTGCCAGCAGCTCCCGGGACATCGAGCAGTACTTC. Its translation is CASSSRDIEQYF. Based on the CDR3 plus reference TRBV7-9 and TRBJ2-7, the full variable domain is DTGVSQNPRHKITKRGQNVTFRCDPISEHNRLYWYRQTLGQGPEFLTYFQNEAQLEKSRLLSDRFSAERPKGSFSTLEIQRTEQGDSAMYLCASSSRDIEQYFGPGTRLTVT.

The chain links TRBV20-1 to TRBJ2-1, with 13 bases identical to TRBD2. CDR3 length: 15 amino acids. Germline values: CDR1 DFQATT, CDR2 SNEGSKA (reference sequence). V dropped 5 bases and J dropped 0; count of bases not matched to a gene: 1. The DNA of the CDR3 is TGCAGTGCTTGGACTAGCGGGAGCTCCTACAATGAGCAGTTCTTC. It translates to CSAWTSGSSYNEQFF.

The rearrangement links TRBV7-2 to TRBJ2-3; no clear D gene. V lost 5 bases and J lost 7, with 16 bases in between. The CDR3 has 14 amino acids. Germline loops: CDR1 SGHTA, CDR2 FQGNSA. Here the CDR3 reads CASSQTRPGHTQYF. CDR3 nucleotides: TGTGCCAGCAGCCAAACCAGGCCGGGTCATACGCAGTATTTT.

V usage is TRBV27 and J usage is TRBJ2-7; D tentatively reads TRBD1 or TRBD2 (5 bases each). The CDR3 covers 14 residues. CDR1 is MNHEY and CDR2 is SMNVEV in the germline V gene (reference sequence). V lost 3 bases and J 4 bases, leaving 13 bases between the germline ends. The CDR3 loop reads CASSLRGVEYEQYF. The DNA for the CDR3 is TGTGCCAGCAGTTTGCGAGGGGTAGAGTACGAGCAGTACTTC.

The chain has TRBV10-3 and TRBJ2-4; TRBD1 or TRBD2 may be the D gene (5 bases each). The germline CDR1 and CDR2 sequences are ENHRY and SYGVKD. CDR3 length equals 11 residues. V was clipped by 2 bases and J by 13 bases, with 9 bases between them. DNA of the CDR3: TGTGCCATCAGTGAGGTGGGGGAGCAGTACTTC. This gives the protein CAISEVGEQYF.

The gene calls are TRBV21-1 and TRBJ2-7; the table's D call, TRBD1, has no DNA check behind it. TRBV21-1 is reported as a pseudogene. This CDR3 has 15 amino acids. The CDR3, as DNA: TGTGCCAGCAGCGCACCGAGGGGGACCCACTACGAGCAGTACTTC. Its translation is CASSAPRGTHYEQYF.

The chain is built from TRBV4-2 and TRBJ1-6; D unresolved. This CDR3 has 13 residues. V lost 0 bases to trimming and J lost 8 bases, with 5 bases between them. The germline V gene encodes CDR1 LGHNA and CDR2 YNFKEQ. CDR3 sequence: CASSQEEDSPLHF. The CDR3 region has the DNA TGTGCCAGCAGCCAAGAGGAGGATTCACCCCTCCACTTT.

This clonotype showed up just a few times. V and J are TRBV28 and TRBJ2-4, with a tentative D call TRBD2 (6 bases). The CDR3 spans 14 residues. Germline V gene sequence: CDR1 MDHEN, CDR2 SYDVKM. The V end lost 3 bases, the J end lost 3 bases, and 9 bases lay between the germline ends. The CDR3: CASSLGGVKNIQYF. CDR3 DNA sequence: TGTGCCAGCAGTTTGGGGGGAGTCAAAAACATTCAGTACTTC.

The chain is built from TRBV7-6 and TRBJ2-7, with no clear D. CDR1 and CDR2 from the germline V gene are SGHVS and FNYEAQ. This CDR3 region has 14 residues. V shed 1 base and J shed 2 bases, with 9 bases lying between them. Written as DNA, the CDR3 is TGTGCCAGCAGCTTAGAGGGTCCCCCCTACGAGCAGTACTTC. Translated: CASSLEGPPYEQYF.

This clonotype appeared many times. V usage is TRBV29-1 and J usage is TRBJ2-7; D gene unclear. The germline V and J ends were trimmed by 3 bases and 2 bases, with 11 bases remaining between them. In germline, CDR1 is SQVTM, CDR2 ANQGSEA. The CDR3 is 13 residues long. The CDR3 region has the DNA TGCAGCGTTGAGTTGCGACAAACCTACGAGCAGTACTTC. Residues: CSVELRQTYEQYF.

The table lists this clonotype with a few counts. The chain combines TRBV11-2 with TRBJ2-5; the D is unclear. Germline lookup yields CDR1 SGHAT and CDR2 FQNNGV. Trimming removed 1 base from V and 7 bases from J, with 16 bases in between. This CDR3 is 15 amino acids long. In DNA, the CDR3 is TGTGCCAGCAGCTTAGGAGCCGGCGCAACCGTGACCCAGTACTTC. Encoded protein: CASSLGAGATVTQYF.

The chain combines TRBV28 with TRBJ2-1; D possibly matches TRBD1 or TRBD2 (6 bases each). V was pared by 5 bases and J by 10 bases, with 24 bases between. The CDR3 length is 16 residues. Germline V gene lookup returns CDR1 MDHEN and CDR2 SYDVKM. This CDR3 is CASSPTGGLNSYEQFF. In nucleotides, the CDR3 is TGTGCCAGCAGTCCTACCGGGGGCCTAAACTCCTACGAGCAGTTCTTC.

On this clonotype itself: Relative to the germline gene, one junction end is altered; a read error may explain this. This chain connects TRBV28 to TRBJ2-5; no reliable D call. With the DNA end fitting TRBJ2-7 better, the J assignment may be wrong. Germline V gene data show CDR1 as MDHEN and CDR2 as SYDVKM. The CDR3 length is 14 residues. The CDR3 protein is CASSSSFISDEQYF. The CDR3 coding sequence is TGTGCCAGCAGCAGTTCCTTTATCTCCGACGAGCAGTACTTC.

The V gene is TRBV6-1, the J gene TRBJ2-7, with 10 bases aligning to TRBD1. CDR1 is MNHNS, CDR2 SASEGT, per germline. This CDR3 comprises 15 residues. Trimming at V came to 5 bases and at J to 5 bases, leaving 9 bases not matched to a gene. The CDR3 region is CASSSPSGTGDEQYF. The CDR3 DNA sequence: TGTGCCAGCAGTTCCCCCTCCGGGACAGGGGACGAGCAGTACTTC.

The table lists this clonotype with a few counts. This chain uses TRBV10-1 with TRBJ2-1; TRBD2 matches at 16 bases. The V segment lost 10 bases and the J segment 15 bases; nucleotides outside the gene matches: 9. The CDR3 runs 13 residues. CDR1 is WNHNN and CDR2 is SYGVQD in the germline V gene (reference sequence). CDR3 nucleotide sequence: TGCGCCACTCAAGGGACTAGCGGGAGGGCCTTGTTCTTC. Protein product: CATQGTSGRALFF.

A single count supports this clonotype. The chain couples TRBV20-1 to TRBJ2-4, with TRBD2 matching over 9 bases. V lost 3 bases and J lost 0; bases outside the gene matches: 9. Germline lookup yields CDR1 DFQATT and CDR2 SNEGSKA (reference sequence). This CDR3 has 17 amino acids. Here the CDR3 reads CSARVAGARRAKNIQYF. The CDR3 nucleotides read TGCAGTGCTAGGGTAGCGGGAGCGAGGAGAGCCAAAAACATTCAGTACTTC.

This rearrangement joins TRBV27 to TRBJ2-5; 15 nucleotides match TRBD2. The DNA end favors TRBJ2-7, so the J call may be wrong. Germline values: CDR1 MNHEY, CDR2 SMNVEV (reference sequence). The CDR3 is made up of 16 amino acids. CDR3 DNA sequence: TGTGCCAGCAGTCCCAGGACTAGCGGGAGGGCCCACGAGCAGTACTTC. This sequence encodes CASSPRTSGRAHEQYF.

The rearrangement joins TRBV29-1 to TRBJ2-3; TRBD2 matches 7 bases. CDR3 size: 13 residues. CDR1 and CDR2 from the germline V gene are SQVTM and ANQGSEA. Trimming took 7 bases from V and 3 from J; bases not matched to a gene: 7. The CDR3 region has the DNA TGCAGCGCCGACGAAGCGGGAACAGATACGCAGTATTTT. Amino acids: CSADEAGTDTQYF.